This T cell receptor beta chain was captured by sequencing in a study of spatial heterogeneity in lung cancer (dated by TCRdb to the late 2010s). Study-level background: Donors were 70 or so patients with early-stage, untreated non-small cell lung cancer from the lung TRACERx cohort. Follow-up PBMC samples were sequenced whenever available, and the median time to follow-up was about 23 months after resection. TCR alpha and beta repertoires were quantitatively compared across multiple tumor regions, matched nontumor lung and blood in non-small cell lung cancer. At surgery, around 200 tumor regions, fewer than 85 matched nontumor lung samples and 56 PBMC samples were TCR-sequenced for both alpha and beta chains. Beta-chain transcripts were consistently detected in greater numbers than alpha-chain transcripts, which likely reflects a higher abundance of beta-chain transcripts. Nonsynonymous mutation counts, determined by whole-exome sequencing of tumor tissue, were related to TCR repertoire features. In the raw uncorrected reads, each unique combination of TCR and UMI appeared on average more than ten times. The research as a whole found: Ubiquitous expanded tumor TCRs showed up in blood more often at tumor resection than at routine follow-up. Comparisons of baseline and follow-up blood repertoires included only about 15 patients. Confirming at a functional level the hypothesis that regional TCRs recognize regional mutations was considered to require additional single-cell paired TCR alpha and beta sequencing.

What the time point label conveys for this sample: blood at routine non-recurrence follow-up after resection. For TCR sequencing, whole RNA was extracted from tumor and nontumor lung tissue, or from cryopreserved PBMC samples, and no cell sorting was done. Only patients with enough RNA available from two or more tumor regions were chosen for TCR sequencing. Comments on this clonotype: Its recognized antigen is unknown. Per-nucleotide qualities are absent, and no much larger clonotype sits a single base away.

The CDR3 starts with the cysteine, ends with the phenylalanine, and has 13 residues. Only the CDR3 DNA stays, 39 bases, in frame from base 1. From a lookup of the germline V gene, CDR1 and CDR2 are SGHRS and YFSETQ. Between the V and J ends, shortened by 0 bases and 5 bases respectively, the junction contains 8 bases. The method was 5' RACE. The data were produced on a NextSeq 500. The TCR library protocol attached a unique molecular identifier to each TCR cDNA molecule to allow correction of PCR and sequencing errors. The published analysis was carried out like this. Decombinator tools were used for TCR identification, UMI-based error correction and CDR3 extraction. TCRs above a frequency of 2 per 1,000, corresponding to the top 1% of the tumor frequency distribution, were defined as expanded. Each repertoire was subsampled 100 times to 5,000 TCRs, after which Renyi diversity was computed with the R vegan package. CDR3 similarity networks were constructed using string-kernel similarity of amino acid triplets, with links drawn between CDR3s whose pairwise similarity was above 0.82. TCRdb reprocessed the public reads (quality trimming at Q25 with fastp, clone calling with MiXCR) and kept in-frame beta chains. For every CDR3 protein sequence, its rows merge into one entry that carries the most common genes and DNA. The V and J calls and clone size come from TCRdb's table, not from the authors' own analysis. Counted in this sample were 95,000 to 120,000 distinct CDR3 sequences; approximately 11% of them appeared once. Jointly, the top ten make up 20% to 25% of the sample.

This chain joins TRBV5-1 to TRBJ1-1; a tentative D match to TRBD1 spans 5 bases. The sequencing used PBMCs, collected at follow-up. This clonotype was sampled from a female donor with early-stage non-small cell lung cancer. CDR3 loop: CASSLGGETEAFF. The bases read TGCGCCAGCAGCTTGGGAGGGGAAACTGAAGCTTTCTTT. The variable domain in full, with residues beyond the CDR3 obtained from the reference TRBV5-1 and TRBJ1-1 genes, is KAGVTQTPRYLIKTRGQQVTLSCSPISGHRSVSWYQQTPGQGLQFLFEYFSETQRNKGNFPGRFSGRQFSNSRSEMNVSTLELGDSALYLCASSLGGETEAFFGQGTRLTVV.